Presented here are 29 T cell receptor beta chains from one specimen sequenced in a study of shared clonotypes between healthy human individuals. Assay used: immunoSEQ multiplex PCR; TCRdb lists only in-frame clones, some missing. The sample lists millions of clones, roughly 92% occurring once. Sequencing used naive CD4+ T cells sorted from blood. The subset: CD45RA+ positively selected. All receptors come from a man in his late teens or twenties in good health.

Concerning this clone itself: Germline is not matched at one junction end, which may reflect a read error. This chain joins TRBV5-6 and TRBJ2-7; D is perhaps TRBD2 (7 bases). Germline values: CDR1 SGHDT, CDR2 YYEEEE. This CDR3 comprises 12 residues. The chain's CDR3 is CASSLVGGQGDF. The CDR3 DNA reads TGTGCCAGCAGCTTGGTGGGGGGGCAGGGTGACTTC.

This chain's CDR3 is CASSTSGGQETQYF. As DNA, the CDR3 is TGCGCCAGCAGCACCTCCGGGGGGCAAGAGACCCAGTACTTC. V gene TRBV5-1 combines with J gene TRBJ2-5; TRBD2 matches 7 bases. Germline loops: CDR1 SGHRS, CDR2 YFSETQ. The V gene end was trimmed by 4 bases and the J gene end by 2 bases; junction bases not matched to a gene: 5. The CDR3 is 14 residues long.

The V gene is TRBV28, the J gene TRBJ2-1; D is unclear. Germline loops: CDR1 MDHEN, CDR2 SYDVKM. V lost 5 bases, J lost 4 bases, and 12 bases lay in between. The CDR3 covers 14 residues. This CDR3 reads CASSPPLEYNEQFF. CDR3 DNA sequence: TGTGCCAGCAGTCCCCCGCTGGAGTACAATGAGCAGTTCTTC.

The chain has TRBV19 and TRBJ2-4, with 8 bases that match TRBD1. Germline values: CDR1 LNHDA, CDR2 SQIVND (reference sequence). CDR3 length: 13 residues. With 7 bases clipped from V and 8 bases from J, the junction kept 7 bases outside the gene matches. In DNA, the CDR3 is TGTGCCAGTAACCCGACAGGGGCCGACATTCAGTACTTC. Translated: CASNPTGADIQYF. The full variable domain, its missing parts supplied by reference TRBV19 and TRBJ2-4, is DGGITQSPKYLFRKEGQNVTLSCEQNLNHDAMYWYRQDPGQGLRLIYYSQIVNDFQKGDIAEGYSVSREKKESFPLTVTSAQKNPTAFYLCASNPTGADIQYFGAGTRLSVL.

The chain has TRBV28 and TRBJ1-5; TRBD1 is a possible D gene (5 bases). V was pared by 6 bases and J by 2 bases, with 23 bases between. This CDR3 region has 18 residues. Per germline, CDR1 MDHEN and CDR2 SYDVKM. CDR3: CASSPSSWRGGGNQPQHF. The CDR3 DNA is TGTGCCAGCAGCCCAAGCTCTTGGCGGGGCGGCGGCAATCAGCCCCAGCATTTT.

The genes are TRBV6-6 and TRBJ1-4, with D uncertain. Germline lookup yields CDR1 MNHNY and CDR2 SVGAGI (reference sequence). V shed 4 bases and J shed 8 bases, with 8 bases lying between them. The CDR3 is 12 residues long. The CDR3 loop is CASSSRREKLFF. CDR3 DNA: TGTGCCAGCAGTTCCCGCCGGGAAAAACTGTTTTTT.

Of note for this clone: Additional DNA sequences in this sample encode the identical CDR3. The gene calls are TRBV18 and TRBJ1-4; D is perhaps TRBD1 (6 bases). V was cut by 3 bases and J by 8 bases, with 10 bases left in between. The CDR3 is 13 amino acids. Germline V gene lookup returns CDR1 KGHSH and CDR2 LQKENI. The CDR3 nucleotides read TGTGCCAGCTCACCCCCGGGGGCGGAAAAACTGTTTTTT. Translated: CASSPPGAEKLFF.

The chain combines TRBV9 with TRBJ2-2; D is possibly TRBD1 or TRBD2 (6 bases each). V dropped 1 base and J dropped 3 bases, with 13 bases sitting between them. The CDR3 has 16 residues. Germline V gene sequence: CDR1 SGDLS, CDR2 YYNGEE. The CDR3 DNA reads as TGTGCCAGCAGCGTACAAGGGGGGACCTACACCGGGGAGCTGTTTTTT. It translates to CASSVQGGTYTGELFF.

V and J are TRBV5-1 and TRBJ2-5; possibly TRBD2 for D (5 bases). This CDR3 comprises 14 residues. The V and J ends lost 0 bases and 3 bases respectively, with 9 bases between them. Germline loops: CDR1 SGHRS, CDR2 YFSETQ. CDR3 loop: CASSLVLAEETQYF. In nucleotides, the CDR3 is TGCGCCAGCAGCTTGGTGCTAGCAGAAGAGACCCAGTACTTC.

J is TRBJ2-2 and V is TRBV5-4; 9 nucleotides agree with TRBD2. Germline CDR1 reads SGHNT; CDR2 reads YYREEE (reference sequence). V lost 0 bases, J lost 6 bases, and 9 bases stayed unmatched. The CDR3 has 17 amino acids. The CDR3 DNA reads as TGTGCCAGCAGCTTGGCTGGGCGACTAGCGGAAGCCGGGGAGCTGTTTTTT. Protein sequence: CASSLAGRLAEAGELFF. Drawing the rest from reference TRBV5-4 and TRBJ2-2, the complete variable domain is ETGVTQSPTHLIKTRGQQVTLRCSSQSGHNTVSWYQQALGQGPQFIFQYYREEENGRGNFPPRFSGLQFPNYSSELNVNALELDDSALYLCASSLAGRLAEAGELFFGEGSRLTVL.

The rearrangement links TRBV30 to TRBJ2-3, with 7 bases matching TRBD2. CDR1 is GTSNPN, CDR2 SVGIG, per germline (reference sequence). V shed 4 bases and J 4 bases; nucleotides not matched to a gene: 8. This CDR3 has 14 amino acids. The CDR3 region is CAWTGGAGADTQYF. The CDR3 region has the DNA TGTGCCTGGACGGGCGGCGCGGGGGCAGATACGCAGTATTTT.

V is TRBV29-1 and J is TRBJ2-7; D is ambiguous. CDR3 length equals 13 residues. Germline CDR1 and CDR2: SQVTM and ANQGSEA. V was cut by 4 bases and J by 2 bases, with 12 bases left in between. The CDR3 sequence is CSVGTVEAYEQYF. DNA of the CDR3: TGCAGCGTTGGGACGGTGGAAGCCTACGAGCAGTACTTC.

The chain carries TRBV7-3 and TRBJ2-4; D is perhaps TRBD1 (5 bases). The CDR3 extends over 15 amino acids. The germline gives CDR1 SGHTA, CDR2 FQGTGA. The V and J ends lost 5 bases and 0 bases respectively, with 11 bases between them. The CDR3 reads CASSEQALAKNIQYF. The DNA for the CDR3 is TGTGCCAGCAGCGAACAGGCTCTAGCCAAAAACATTCAGTACTTC.

The chain uses TRBV5-6 and TRBJ2-7; 7 nucleotides match TRBD1. CDR3 length: 15 residues. Germline V gene lookup returns CDR1 SGHDT and CDR2 YYEEEE. Trimming removed 4 bases from V and 7 bases from J; junction bases left unmatched: 14. CDR3 region: CASSGAGTVLTEQYF. As DNA, the CDR3 is TGTGCCAGCAGCGGGGCCGGGACAGTCCTAACTGAGCAGTACTTC. Full variable domain (remainder filled in from reference TRBV5-6 and TRBJ2-7): DAGVTQSPTHLIKTRGQQVTLRCSPKSGHDTVSWYQQALGQGPQFIFQYYEEEERQRGNFPDRFSGHQFPNYSSELNVNALLLGDSALYLCASSGAGTVLTEQYFGPGTRLTVT.

The J gene is TRBJ2-5, the V gene TRBV7-2; 10 positions match TRBD1. The CDR3 has 15 residues. In germline, CDR1 is SGHTA, CDR2 FQGNSA. With V trimmed by 3 bases and J by 1 base, 2 bases remained unmatched. This CDR3 reads CASSFRQGAQETQYF. The CDR3 bases are TGTGCCAGCAGCTTCCGACAGGGGGCCCAAGAGACCCAGTACTTC.

The chain uses TRBV5-1 and TRBJ2-5; TRBD1 agrees at 10 bases. The germline CDR1 and CDR2 sequences are SGHRS and YFSETQ. The V and J ends lost 4 bases and 4 bases, in that order; junction bases with no gene match: 10. The CDR3 runs 16 residues. CDR3 residues: CASSPGQGLGLETQYF. The DNA of the CDR3 is TGCGCCAGCAGCCCGGGACAGGGGCTTGGGCTAGAGACCCAGTACTTC.

This chain connects TRBV28 to TRBJ2-6, with a possible D match to TRBD2 (6 bases). The germline V gene encodes CDR1 MDHEN and CDR2 SYDVKM. Trimming shortened V by 2 bases and J by 0 bases, and 23 bases separated the two germline ends. The CDR3 totals 21 residues. In nucleotides, the CDR3 is TGTGCCAGCAGTTTAAGGGCGGGATGGGGAGCCGAGAACTCTGGGGCCAACGTCCTGACTTTC. This codes for CASSLRAGWGAENSGANVLTF.

The chain couples TRBV6-6 to TRBJ1-4, with no clear D. CDR1 and CDR2 (germline): MNHNY, SVGAGI (reference sequence). Trimming left V 8 bases short and J 4 bases short, with 11 bases between. The CDR3 spans 13 residues. CDR3 region: CASGRAVNEKLFF. In DNA form, the CDR3 reads TGTGCCAGCGGACGGGCCGTTAATGAAAAACTGTTTTTT.

V is TRBV30 and J is TRBJ2-2; D is undetermined. The CDR3 has 14 residues. From germline, CDR1 is GTSNPN and CDR2 SVGIG (reference sequence). Trimming took off 2 bases at V and 2 bases at J, with 9 bases between the two ends. The chain's CDR3 is CAWSKGQNTGELFF. As DNA, the CDR3 is TGTGCCTGGAGTAAAGGTCAAAACACCGGGGAGCTGTTTTTT.

The V call is TRBV30, the J call TRBJ2-3; 8 positions match TRBD2. Per germline, CDR1 GTSNPN and CDR2 SVGIG (reference sequence). The CDR3 is made up of 17 amino acids. The trim removed 4 bases at V and 6 bases at J, leaving 18 bases unmatched. CDR3 bases: TGTGCCTGGACCCCCTCCAGGACTAGCAACACCTTCGATACGCAGTATTTT. Translating gives CAWTPSRTSNTFDTQYF.

This chain links TRBV15 with TRBJ2-1; 8 bases match TRBD2. V shed 5 bases and J 0 bases; nucleotides not matched to a gene: 6. The germline gives CDR1 LNHNV, CDR2 YYDKDF (reference sequence). The CDR3 runs to 16 residues. In DNA, the CDR3 is TGTGCCACCAGCGATATAGCGGGAAGCTCCTACAATGAGCAGTTCTTC. This translates into CATSDIAGSSYNEQFF.

The genes are TRBV30 and TRBJ1-2; TRBD1 is a possible D gene (6 bases). Germline CDR1 reads GTSNPN; CDR2 reads SVGIG (reference sequence). Trimming removed 6 bases at V and 3 bases at J, with 14 bases between. This CDR3 has 13 residues. The CDR3: CACRSWTDYGYTF. The CDR3 nucleotides are TGTGCCTGCCGCTCCTGGACAGACTATGGCTACACCTTC. The whole variable domain, remainder taken from reference TRBV30 and TRBJ1-2, is SQTIHQWPATLVQPVGSPLSLECTVEGTSNPNLYWYRQAAGRGLQLLFYSVGIGQISSEVPQNLSASRPQDRQFILSSKKLLLSDSGFYLCACRSWTDYGYTFGSGTRLTVV.

The chain has TRBV4-2 and TRBJ2-5; 7 bases line up with TRBD1. From germline, CDR1 is LGHNA and CDR2 YNFKEQ. The CDR3 sequence is 15 residues long. With 2 bases clipped from V and 5 bases from J, the junction kept 8 bases outside the gene matches. CDR3 loop: CASSQPYDRDETQYF. The CDR3 coding sequence is TGTGCCAGCAGCCAACCATATGACAGGGATGAGACCCAGTACTTC.

This clone was seen just once. V gene TRBV18 combines with J gene TRBJ2-1, with D uncertain. Germline V lookup: CDR1 KGHSH, CDR2 LQKENI. V dropped 2 bases and J dropped 5 bases, with 10 bases sitting between them. CDR3 size: 14 residues. CDR3 protein: CASSPGLPDNEQFF. CDR3 nucleotides: TGTGCCAGCTCACCAGGGTTGCCGGACAATGAGCAGTTCTTC.

This chain links TRBV10-3 with TRBJ1-1, with D maybe TRBD1 (5 bases). Germline V CDR1 and CDR2: ENHRY, SYGVKD. This CDR3 has 13 amino acids. Trimming took 7 bases from V and 1 from J, leaving 10 bases between them. CDR3: CAITGDPNTEAFF. CDR3 nucleotide sequence: TGTGCCATCACTGGGGACCCGAACACTGAAGCTTTCTTT.

This rearrangement joins TRBV5-1 to TRBJ2-5; 7 positions match TRBD1. Germline trimming cut 3 bases from V and 3 bases from J; bases unmatched to any gene: 5. From germline, CDR1 is SGHRS and CDR2 YFSETQ. The CDR3 contains 14 residues. The CDR3: CASSSHRGEETQYF. The DNA of the CDR3 is TGCGCCAGCAGCTCCCACAGGGGAGAAGAGACCCAGTACTTC.

J is TRBJ2-3 and V is TRBV5-1; D is ambiguous. The V and J ends lost 2 bases and 0 bases respectively, with 10 bases between them. The CDR3 has 15 amino acids. The germline CDR1 and CDR2 sequences are SGHRS and YFSETQ. The CDR3 loop reads CASSLRRTSTDTQYF. CDR3 coding DNA: TGCGCCAGCAGCTTAAGACGGACCAGCACAGATACGCAGTATTTT.

A single count supports this clone. The gene calls are TRBV7-2 and TRBJ2-6; no clear D gene. The CDR3 runs to 17 residues. Germline CDR1 and CDR2: SGHTA and FQGNSA. The V and J ends lost 5 bases and 1 base respectively, with 15 bases between them. The CDR3 nucleotides are TGTGCCAGCAGCATACAAGGCGCACTTTCTGGGGCCAACGTCCTGACTTTC. This gives the protein CASSIQGALSGANVLTF.

The CDR3 here is CASSQGYTLTGYGYTF. The CDR3 region has the DNA TGCGCCAGCAGCCAAGGTTACACCCTAACGGGATATGGCTACACCTTC. The V and J genes are TRBV4-1 and TRBJ1-2; D is unresolved. The CDR3 is 16 amino acids. Trimming cost V 1 base and J 5 bases, with 17 bases left between them. From germline, CDR1 is MGHRA and CDR2 YSYEKL.